Listed below are T cell receptor beta chains from one sample, sequenced in a study of blood T cell repertoires in COVID-19. Assay used: immunoSEQ multiplex PCR; TCRdb lists only in-frame clones, some missing. The profile covers 250,000 to 300,000 clones, with roughly 88% appearing a single time and 10% taken by the ten largest. The sequencing sample was made of peripheral blood. These receptors all come from a woman aged 70-85 years with COVID-19, enrolled during active disease. The CDR3 runs from the conserved cysteine through the conserved F or W. The order of the fields is CDR3 protein, V gene, J gene, D gene. D genes are given only for firm matches.

cdr3_aa: CASSSAPRSQQYF
v_call: TRBV5-1
j_call: TRBJ2-7
d_call: .

cdr3_aa: CASSSQGTGSNEQFF
v_call: TRBV11-3
j_call: TRBJ2-1
d_call: .

cdr3_aa: CASSRRIETTSYEQYF
v_call: TRBV5-1
j_call: TRBJ2-7
d_call: .

cdr3_aa: CSVEEGQGVLETQYF
v_call: TRBV29-1
j_call: TRBJ2-5
d_call: TRBD1

cdr3_aa: CASSQVWNTEAFF
v_call: TRBV4-3
j_call: TRBJ1-1
d_call: .

cdr3_aa: CASSQDMGRSGNTIYF
v_call: TRBV4-1
j_call: TRBJ1-3
d_call: .

cdr3_aa: CATSETGTSGSYTQYF
v_call: TRBV24-1
j_call: TRBJ2-3
d_call: TRBD2

cdr3_aa: CASSYSTGSSGNTIYF
v_call: TRBV6-6
j_call: TRBJ1-3
d_call: .

cdr3_aa: CASSIGGGEAFF
v_call: TRBV19
j_call: TRBJ1-1
d_call: .

cdr3_aa: CASSEYETGESNQPQHF
v_call: TRBV6-1
j_call: TRBJ1-5
d_call: TRBD1

cdr3_aa: CASSKSLRTGVNSGANVLTF
v_call: TRBV21-1
j_call: TRBJ2-6
d_call: .

cdr3_aa: CATLAGLYNEQFF
v_call: TRBV6-5
j_call: TRBJ2-1
d_call: TRBD2

cdr3_aa: CASSPDRGEQYF
v_call: TRBV7-9
j_call: TRBJ2-7
d_call: TRBD1

cdr3_aa: CASSSERRRETQYF
v_call: TRBV28
j_call: TRBJ2-5
d_call: .

cdr3_aa: CASSEAGTAYYEQYF
v_call: TRBV2
j_call: TRBJ2-7
d_call: TRBD1

cdr3_aa: CASSQQGAGNTIYF
v_call: TRBV19
j_call: TRBJ1-3
d_call: TRBD1

cdr3_aa: CASSTGGSGMEEQFF
v_call: TRBV27
j_call: TRBJ2-1
d_call: TRBD2

cdr3_aa: CASSQERGEGETQYF
v_call: TRBV4-3
j_call: TRBJ2-5
d_call: TRBD2

cdr3_aa: CASSSPGAGGNKKLFF
v_call: TRBV28
j_call: TRBJ1-4
d_call: .

cdr3_aa: CASSQVSSFYGYTF
v_call: TRBV4-1
j_call: TRBJ1-2
d_call: .

cdr3_aa: CASSVNGGAGWVDTQYF
v_call: TRBV6-4
j_call: TRBJ2-3
d_call: TRBD2

cdr3_aa: CASSTQGEGQPQHF
v_call: TRBV19
j_call: TRBJ1-5
d_call: .

cdr3_aa: CASSAVQGENQPQHF
v_call: TRBV4-1
j_call: TRBJ1-5
d_call: .

cdr3_aa: CASSAGQMNSGANVLTF
v_call: TRBV18
j_call: TRBJ2-6
d_call: .

cdr3_aa: CASSLQGQDYGYTF
v_call: TRBV5-1
j_call: TRBJ1-2
d_call: .

cdr3_aa: CASSVASGPYNEQFF
v_call: TRBV9
j_call: TRBJ2-1
d_call: .

cdr3_aa: CASSPRLAGGDEQFF
v_call: TRBV28
j_call: TRBJ2-1
d_call: TRBD2

cdr3_aa: CASSAWTVATNEKLFF
v_call: TRBV7-2
j_call: TRBJ1-4
d_call: .

cdr3_aa: CASSTRWTGDGNTIYF
v_call: TRBV28
j_call: TRBJ1-3
d_call: TRBD1

cdr3_aa: CASSLDFTGGERSNQPQHF
v_call: TRBV7-2
j_call: TRBJ1-5
d_call: .

cdr3_aa: CASSPIQGVSYEQYF
v_call: TRBV18
j_call: TRBJ2-7
d_call: TRBD1

cdr3_aa: CASSGAGEGTDTQYF
v_call: TRBV7-3
j_call: TRBJ2-3
d_call: TRBD2

cdr3_aa: CASSSEYVGGLGQPQHF
v_call: TRBV4-3
j_call: TRBJ1-5
d_call: .

cdr3_aa: CASSQDTGAYTEAFF
v_call: TRBV4-2
j_call: TRBJ1-1
d_call: TRBD1

cdr3_aa: CASSSRGLSNEKLFF
v_call: TRBV27
j_call: TRBJ1-4
d_call: TRBD1

cdr3_aa: CASSPGLAGGIGELFF
v_call: TRBV7-3
j_call: TRBJ2-2
d_call: TRBD2

cdr3_aa: CASSLSRQGTSNQPQHF
v_call: TRBV28
j_call: TRBJ1-5
d_call: TRBD1

cdr3_aa: CASSIRGKNIQYF
v_call: TRBV19
j_call: TRBJ2-4
d_call: .

cdr3_aa: CASRHRTGGYSGANVLTF
v_call: TRBV28
j_call: TRBJ2-6
d_call: TRBD1

cdr3_aa: CASSLGSTAQETQYF
v_call: TRBV7-9
j_call: TRBJ2-5
d_call: .

cdr3_aa: CASSLAQGRGQDTQYF
v_call: TRBV5-1
j_call: TRBJ2-3
d_call: TRBD1

cdr3_aa: CSANEDNYGNTIYF
v_call: TRBV20-1
j_call: TRBJ1-3
d_call: .

cdr3_aa: CASSAVASGGNEQFF
v_call: TRBV9
j_call: TRBJ2-1
d_call: TRBD2

cdr3_aa: CASSLGTGIYGYTF
v_call: TRBV7-9
j_call: TRBJ1-2
d_call: TRBD1

cdr3_aa: CAWTRRGEGEAFF
v_call: TRBV30
j_call: TRBJ1-1
d_call: .

cdr3_aa: CASSPGRTSVQETQYF
v_call: TRBV5-1
j_call: TRBJ2-5
d_call: TRBD2

cdr3_aa: CASSQDRSGGNEQFF
v_call: TRBV4-3
j_call: TRBJ2-1
d_call: TRBD2

cdr3_aa: CASSLPGLAVGTGELFF
v_call: TRBV5-1
j_call: TRBJ2-2
d_call: .

cdr3_aa: CASSIEGRNQPQHF
v_call: TRBV19
j_call: TRBJ1-5
d_call: .

cdr3_aa: CASSLRGQGRPFTGELFF
v_call: TRBV5-5
j_call: TRBJ2-2
d_call: .

cdr3_aa: CASSPAGMNTEAFF
v_call: TRBV6-6
j_call: TRBJ1-1
d_call: .

cdr3_aa: CATTPLSSYNEQFF
v_call: TRBV15
j_call: TRBJ2-1
d_call: .

cdr3_aa: CASTPRLTEAFF
v_call: TRBV12-3/TRBV12-4
j_call: TRBJ1-1
d_call: .

cdr3_aa: CASSEALQGYGYTF
v_call: TRBV6-1
j_call: TRBJ1-2
d_call: .

cdr3_aa: CASSQEGGFGNTEAFF
v_call: TRBV4-1
j_call: TRBJ1-1
d_call: .

cdr3_aa: CASSSRGNGYTF
v_call: TRBV5-4
j_call: TRBJ1-2
d_call: .

cdr3_aa: CASSPRSGTSGVRLYEQYF
v_call: TRBV7-2
j_call: TRBJ2-7
d_call: TRBD2

cdr3_aa: CASSSSATSGTYEQYF
v_call: TRBV5-1
j_call: TRBJ2-7
d_call: TRBD2

cdr3_aa: CASSFSRDQPQHF
v_call: TRBV12-3/TRBV12-4
j_call: TRBJ1-5
d_call: .

cdr3_aa: CASSSGLAGGPNEQYF
v_call: TRBV11-3
j_call: TRBJ2-7
d_call: TRBD2